This TCR beta chain was observed in a study of blood T cell repertoires in COVID-19. Germline-derived CDR1 and CDR2 are LNHDA and SQIVND (reference sequence). This CDR3 is built from 18 residues. Trimming shortened V by 3 bases and J by 1 base, and 18 bases separated the two germline ends. Generated by immunoSEQ multiplex PCR, the TCRdb table keeps only in-frame clones and is missing some. The repertoire holds approximately 300,000 clones, with roughly 87% as singletons. The material sequenced was PBMCs or T cells enriched from blood (not recorded which). The clonotype comes from a woman younger than 45 who had recovered from COVID-19. The chain joins TRBV19 to TRBJ2-2; D is unclear. The CDR3 is CASSIPPGAVKNTGELFF. CDR3 sequence (DNA): TGTGCCAGTAGTATCCCCCCCGGAGCAGTTAAGAACACCGGGGAGCTGTTTTTT.